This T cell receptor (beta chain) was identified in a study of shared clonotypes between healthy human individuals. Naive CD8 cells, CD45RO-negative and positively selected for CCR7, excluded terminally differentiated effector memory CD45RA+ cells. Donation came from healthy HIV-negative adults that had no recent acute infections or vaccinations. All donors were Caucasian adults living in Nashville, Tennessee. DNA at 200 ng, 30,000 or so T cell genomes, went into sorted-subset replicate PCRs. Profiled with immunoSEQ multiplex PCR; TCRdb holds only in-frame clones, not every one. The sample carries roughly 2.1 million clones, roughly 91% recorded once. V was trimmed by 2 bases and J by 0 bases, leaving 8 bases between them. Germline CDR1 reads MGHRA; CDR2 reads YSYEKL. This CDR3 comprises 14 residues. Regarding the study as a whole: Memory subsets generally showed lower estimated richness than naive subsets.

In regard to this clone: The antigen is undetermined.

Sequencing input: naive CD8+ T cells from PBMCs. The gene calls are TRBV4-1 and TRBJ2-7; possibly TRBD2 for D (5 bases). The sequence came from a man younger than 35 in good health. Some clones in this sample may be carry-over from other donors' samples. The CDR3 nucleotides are TGCGCCAGCAGCCAAAACGGGATCTCCTACGAGCAGTACTTC. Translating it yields CASSQNGISYEQYF.